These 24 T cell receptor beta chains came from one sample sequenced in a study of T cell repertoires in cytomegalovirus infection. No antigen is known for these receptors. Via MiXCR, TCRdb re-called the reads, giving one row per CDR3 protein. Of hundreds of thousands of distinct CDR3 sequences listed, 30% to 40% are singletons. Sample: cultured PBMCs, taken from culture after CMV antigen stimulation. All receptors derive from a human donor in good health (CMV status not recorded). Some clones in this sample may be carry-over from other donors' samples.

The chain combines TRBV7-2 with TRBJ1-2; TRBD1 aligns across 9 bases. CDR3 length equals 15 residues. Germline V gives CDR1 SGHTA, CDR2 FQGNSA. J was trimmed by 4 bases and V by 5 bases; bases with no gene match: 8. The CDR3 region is CASSLYTGGSYGYTF. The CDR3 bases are TGTGCCAGCAGCCTATATACAGGGGGCAGCTATGGCTACACCTTC.

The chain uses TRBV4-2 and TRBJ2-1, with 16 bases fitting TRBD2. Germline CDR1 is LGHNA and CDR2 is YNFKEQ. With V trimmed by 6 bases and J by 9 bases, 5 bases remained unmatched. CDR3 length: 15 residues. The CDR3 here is CASSQGLAGGFEQFF. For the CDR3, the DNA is TGTGCCAGCAGTCAGGGACTAGCGGGAGGGTTTGAGCAGTTCTTC.

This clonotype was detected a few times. The CDR3 reads CASIPSPGSRNQPQHF. Written as DNA, the CDR3 is TGTGCCAGTATTCCATCCCCGGGATCCCGGAATCAGCCCCAGCATTTT. The rearrangement joins TRBV19 to TRBJ1-5; D is ambiguous. Trimming removed 7 bases from V and 4 bases from J, with 20 bases in between. The CDR3 is 16 amino acids. Germline V lookup: CDR1 LNHDA, CDR2 SQIVND (reference sequence).

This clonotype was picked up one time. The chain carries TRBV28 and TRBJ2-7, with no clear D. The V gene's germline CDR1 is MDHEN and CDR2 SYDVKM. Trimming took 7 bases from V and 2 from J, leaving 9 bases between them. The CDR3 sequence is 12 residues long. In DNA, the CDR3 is TGTGCCAGCATCGGCTCCCCCTACGAGCAGTACTTC. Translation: CASIGSPYEQYF.

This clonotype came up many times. Here the CDR3 DNA reads TGTGCCAGCAGCTTAAAAAGCACAGATACGCAGTATTTT. This sequence encodes CASSLKSTDTQYF. The J gene is TRBJ2-3, the V gene TRBV7-2; D unclear. V was clipped by 2 bases and J by 0 bases, with 3 bases between them. CDR3 length: 13 amino acids. The germline V gene encodes CDR1 SGHTA and CDR2 FQGNSA.

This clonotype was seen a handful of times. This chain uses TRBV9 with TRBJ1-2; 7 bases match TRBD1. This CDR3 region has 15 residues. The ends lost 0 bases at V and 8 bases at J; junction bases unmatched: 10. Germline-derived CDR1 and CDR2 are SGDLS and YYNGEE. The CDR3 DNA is TGTGCCAGCAGCGTAGAGACAGGGACGGTGGAAGGCTACACCTTC. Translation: CASSVETGTVEGYTF.

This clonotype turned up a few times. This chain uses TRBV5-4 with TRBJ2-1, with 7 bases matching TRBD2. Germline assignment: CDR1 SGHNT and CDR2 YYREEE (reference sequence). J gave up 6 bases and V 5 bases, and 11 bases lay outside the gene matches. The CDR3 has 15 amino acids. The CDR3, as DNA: TGTGCCAGCAGTTTGAGCGGGAAGATCGGCAATGAGCAGTTCTTC. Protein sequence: CASSLSGKIGNEQFF.

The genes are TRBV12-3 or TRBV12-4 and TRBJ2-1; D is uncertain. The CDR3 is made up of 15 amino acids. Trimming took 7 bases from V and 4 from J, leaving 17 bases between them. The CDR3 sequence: CASTPPGLSYNEQFF. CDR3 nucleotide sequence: TGTGCCAGCACCCCGCCGGGTCTTTCATACAATGAGCAGTTCTTC.

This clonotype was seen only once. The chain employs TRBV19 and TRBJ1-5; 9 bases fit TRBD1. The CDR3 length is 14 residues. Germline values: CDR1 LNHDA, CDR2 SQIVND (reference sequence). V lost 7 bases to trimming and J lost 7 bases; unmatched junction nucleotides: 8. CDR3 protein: CASMLDRGTQPQHF. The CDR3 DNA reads TGTGCCAGTATGCTGGACAGGGGTACCCAGCCCCAGCATTTT.

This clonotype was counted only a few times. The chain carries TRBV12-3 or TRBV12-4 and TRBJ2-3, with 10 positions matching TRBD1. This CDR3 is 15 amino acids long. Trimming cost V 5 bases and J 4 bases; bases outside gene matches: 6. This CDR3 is CASSPGDRGPDTQYF. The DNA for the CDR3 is TGTGCCAGCAGTCCCGGGGACAGGGGACCAGATACGCAGTATTTT.

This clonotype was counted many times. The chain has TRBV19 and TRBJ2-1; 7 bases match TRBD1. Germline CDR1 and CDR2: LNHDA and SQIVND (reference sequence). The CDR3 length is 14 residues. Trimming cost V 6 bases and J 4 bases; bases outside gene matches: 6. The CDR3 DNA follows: TGTGCCAGTAGCGACCGGGACAGTTACAATGAGCAGTTCTTC. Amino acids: CASSDRDSYNEQFF.

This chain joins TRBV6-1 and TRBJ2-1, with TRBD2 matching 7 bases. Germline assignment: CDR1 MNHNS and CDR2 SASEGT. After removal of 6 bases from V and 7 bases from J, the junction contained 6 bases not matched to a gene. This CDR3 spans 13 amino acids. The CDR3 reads CASRIAGGNEQFF. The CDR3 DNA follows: TGTGCCAGCAGAATAGCGGGTGGGAATGAGCAGTTCTTC.

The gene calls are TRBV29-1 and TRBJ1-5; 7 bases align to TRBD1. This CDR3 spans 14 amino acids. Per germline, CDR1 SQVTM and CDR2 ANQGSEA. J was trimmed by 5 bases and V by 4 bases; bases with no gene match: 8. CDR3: CSVATGYEDQPQHF. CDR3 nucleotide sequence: TGCAGCGTTGCGACAGGGTATGAGGATCAGCCCCAGCATTTT.

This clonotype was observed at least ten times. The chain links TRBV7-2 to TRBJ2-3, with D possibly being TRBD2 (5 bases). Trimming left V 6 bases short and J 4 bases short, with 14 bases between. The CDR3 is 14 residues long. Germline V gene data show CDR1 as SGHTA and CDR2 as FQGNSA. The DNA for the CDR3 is TGTGCCAGCAGAGAGGGCTACAGTCCAGATACGCAGTATTTT. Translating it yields CASREGYSPDTQYF.

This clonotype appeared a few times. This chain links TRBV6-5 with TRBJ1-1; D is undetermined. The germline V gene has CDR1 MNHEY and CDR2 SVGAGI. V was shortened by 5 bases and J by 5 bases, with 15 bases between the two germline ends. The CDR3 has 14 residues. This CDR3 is CASSTWTLGTEAFF. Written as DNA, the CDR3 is TGTGCCAGCAGTACCTGGACGCTGGGGACTGAAGCTTTCTTT.

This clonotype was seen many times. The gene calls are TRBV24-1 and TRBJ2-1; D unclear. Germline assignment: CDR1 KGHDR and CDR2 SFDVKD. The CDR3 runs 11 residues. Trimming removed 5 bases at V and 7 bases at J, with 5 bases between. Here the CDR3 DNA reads TGTGCCACCAGTGCAAAGAATGAGCAGTTCTTC. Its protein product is CATSAKNEQFF.

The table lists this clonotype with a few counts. CDR3 in DNA: TGTGCCAGCAGCGCGCGGGACAGGGCTAACTATGGCTACACCTTC. The encoded protein is CASSARDRANYGYTF. The gene calls are TRBV9 and TRBJ1-2, with 9 bases aligning to TRBD1. V was pared by 3 bases and J by 0 bases, with 3 bases of the junction left unmatched. Per the germline V gene, CDR1 is SGDLS and CDR2 is YYNGEE. The CDR3 length is 15 residues.

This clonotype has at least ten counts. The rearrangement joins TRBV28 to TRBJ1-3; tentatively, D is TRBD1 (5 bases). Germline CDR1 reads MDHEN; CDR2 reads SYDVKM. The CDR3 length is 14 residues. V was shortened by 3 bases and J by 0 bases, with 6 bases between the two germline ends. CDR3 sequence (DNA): TGTGCCAGCAGTTTCAGGGACTCTGGAAACACCATATATTTT. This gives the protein CASSFRDSGNTIYF.

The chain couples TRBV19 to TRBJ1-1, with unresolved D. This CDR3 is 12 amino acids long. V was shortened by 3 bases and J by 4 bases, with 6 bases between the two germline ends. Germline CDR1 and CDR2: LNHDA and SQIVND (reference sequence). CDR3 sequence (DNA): TGTGCCAGTAGTATTTGGGGCACTGAAGCTTTCTTT. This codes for CASSIWGTEAFF.

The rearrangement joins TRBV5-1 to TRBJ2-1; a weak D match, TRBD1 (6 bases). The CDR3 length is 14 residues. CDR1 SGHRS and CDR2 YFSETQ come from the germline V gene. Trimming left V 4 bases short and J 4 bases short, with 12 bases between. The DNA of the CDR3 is TGCGCCAGCAGCCCAAAGGACAGTTACAATGAGCAGTTCTTC. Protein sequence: CASSPKDSYNEQFF. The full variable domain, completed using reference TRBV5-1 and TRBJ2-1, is KAGVTQTPRYLIKTRGQQVTLSCSPISGHRSVSWYQQTPGQGLQFLFEYFSETQRNKGNFPGRFSGRQFSNSRSEMNVSTLELGDSALYLCASSPKDSYNEQFFGPGTRLTVL.

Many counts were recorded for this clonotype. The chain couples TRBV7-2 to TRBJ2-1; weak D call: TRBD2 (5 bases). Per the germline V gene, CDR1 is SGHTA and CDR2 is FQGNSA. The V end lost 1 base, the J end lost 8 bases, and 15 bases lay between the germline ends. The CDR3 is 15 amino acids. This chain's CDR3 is CASSLGGRGLYEQFF. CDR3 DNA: TGTGCCAGCAGCTTAGGTGGTCGAGGGCTGTATGAGCAGTTCTTC.

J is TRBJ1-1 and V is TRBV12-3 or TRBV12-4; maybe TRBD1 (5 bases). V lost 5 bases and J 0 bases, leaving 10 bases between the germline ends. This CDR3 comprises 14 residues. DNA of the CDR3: TGTGCCAGCAGTCTACAGACAGTGAACACTGAAGCTTTCTTT. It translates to CASSLQTVNTEAFF.

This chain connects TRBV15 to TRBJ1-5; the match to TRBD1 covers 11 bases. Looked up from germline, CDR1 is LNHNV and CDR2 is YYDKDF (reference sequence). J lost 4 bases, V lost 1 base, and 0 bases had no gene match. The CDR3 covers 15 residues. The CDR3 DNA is TGTGCCACCAGCAGAGGGGACAGGGGGAATCAGCCCCAGCATTTT. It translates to CATSRGDRGNQPQHF.

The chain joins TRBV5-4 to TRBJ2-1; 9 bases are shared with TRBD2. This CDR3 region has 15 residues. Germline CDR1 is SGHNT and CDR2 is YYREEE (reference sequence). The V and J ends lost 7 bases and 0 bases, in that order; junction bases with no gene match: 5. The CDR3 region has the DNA TGTGCCAGCTCCAGCGGGAGGAGCTCCTACAATGAGCAGTTCTTC. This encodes CASSSGRSSYNEQFF.